This TCR beta chain was identified in a study of T cell repertoires in cytomegalovirus infection. The overall study: Based on public TCR beta signatures, there were indications of CMV infection and of a matching HLA type.

As to this clonotype: What it binds is not known.

TCRdb re-derived calls from the reads in MiXCR, one entry per CDR3 protein. This sample yields approximately 600,000 distinct CDR3 sequences, of which approximately 40% are seen a single time; around 48% belongs to the top ten. Whole-study findings and limits: Frequencies of public TCR beta families were cumulated, and this identified carriers of CMV plus the relevant HLA. There were HLA-C-restricted CMV-specific TCR beta clonotypes dominating the ex vivo response.

Here the sequenced sample was cultured PBMCs, taken from culture after CMV antigen stimulation. This TCR came from a human donor in good health (CMV status not recorded). Some clones in this sample may be carry-over from other donors' samples.

This CDR3 reads CASSFSAGQGFHEQFF. CDR3 DNA sequence: TGTGCCAGCAGCTTCTCAGCGGGACAGGGGTTTCATGAGCAGTTCTTC. The V call is TRBV7-2, the J call TRBJ2-1; 10 nucleotides match TRBD1. With V trimmed by 3 bases and J by 8 bases, 10 bases remained unmatched. CDR3 length: 16 amino acids. Germline-derived CDR1 and CDR2 are SGHTA and FQGNSA.